The sequence of this T cell receptor (beta chain) was determined in a study of neurological immune-mediated disorders. In this sample, this clonotype turned up many times. Its antigen is not known. The cDNA was generated by 5'RACE with 10-nucleotide random UMIs. MiXCR, applied by TCRdb to the 5' RACE reads, yields one record per CDR3 protein. The data hold under 60,000 distinct CDR3 sequences, with 10% to 13% observed a single time. There are 12 residues in the CDR3. Germline assignment: CDR1 SQVTM and CDR2 ANQGSEA. Deletions cut 7 bases from V and 7 bases from J, with 16 bases between. 2 million PBMCs stored at -80 C were the source of the unsorted libraries. The study, taken as a whole, reports: HTLV-1-associated myelopathy ranked highest for TCR clonal expansion and multiple sclerosis lowest, beneath healthy controls.

The sequenced material came from PBMCs. V and J are TRBV29-1 and TRBJ1-2; the D is unclear. This clonotype originated in a woman aged 40 to 50 with HTLV-1-associated myelopathy (HAM/TSP). The CDR3 region is CSARTTVGGYTF. The CDR3 coding sequence is TGCAGCGCTCGTACCACGGTTGGTGGCTACACCTTC.